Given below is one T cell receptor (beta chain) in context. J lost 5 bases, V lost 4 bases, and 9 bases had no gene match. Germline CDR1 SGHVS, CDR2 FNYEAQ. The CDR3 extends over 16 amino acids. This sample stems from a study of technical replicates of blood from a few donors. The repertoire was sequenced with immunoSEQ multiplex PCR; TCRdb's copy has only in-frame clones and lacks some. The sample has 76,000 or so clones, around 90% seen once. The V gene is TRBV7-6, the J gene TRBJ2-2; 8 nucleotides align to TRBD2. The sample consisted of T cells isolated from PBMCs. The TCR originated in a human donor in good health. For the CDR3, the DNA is TGTGCCAGCAGCTCCCGGGGGGGAATCAGGACCGGGGAGCTGTTTTTT. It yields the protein CASSSRGGIRTGELFF.